The 3 T cell receptor beta chains below all came from one sample that was sequenced in a study of blood T cell repertoires in COVID-19. TCRdb's table, derived via immunoSEQ multiplex PCR, lists solely in-frame clones and lacks some. This sample has under 400,000 clones, with almost 90% found just once. Specimen: peripheral blood. The receptors were sampled from a woman aged 25 to 39 with COVID-19, enrolled during active disease.

Turning to this clone: Additional DNA sequences in this sample encode the identical CDR3. This rearrangement joins TRBV30 to TRBJ1-2, with a weak D call TRBD1 (5 bases). The CDR3 is 11 residues long. V was shortened by 3 bases and J by 4 bases, with 6 bases between the two germline ends. Germline V gives CDR1 GTSNPN, CDR2 SVGIG (reference sequence). CDR3 in DNA: TGTGCCTGGAGAGACAGCTATGGCTACACCTTC. Translating it yields CAWRDSYGYTF.

V gene TRBV29-1 combines with J gene TRBJ1-1, with 8 bases identical to TRBD1. This CDR3 region has 14 residues. J lost 4 bases, V lost 3 bases, and 7 bases had no gene match. CDR1 SQVTM and CDR2 ANQGSEA come from the germline V gene. The CDR3 sequence is CSVEVQGALTEAFF. Written as DNA, the CDR3 is TGCAGCGTTGAGGTTCAGGGGGCCCTCACTGAAGCTTTCTTT.

A single count supports this clone. The chain links TRBV7-9 to TRBJ1-4; 9 nucleotides align to TRBD1. The J segment lost 3 bases and the V segment lost 5 bases, leaving 1 base of the junction unmatched. CDR1 and CDR2 from the germline V gene are SEHNR and FQNEAQ (reference sequence). This CDR3 comprises 14 residues. CDR3 DNA: TGTGCCAGCAGCCGGGACAGGGCTAATGAAAAACTGTTTTTT. Translating it yields CASSRDRANEKLFF. The full variable domain, in which reference TRBV7-9 and TRBJ1-4 provide the parts outside the CDR3, is DTGVSQNPRHKITKRGQNVTFRCDPISEHNRLYWYRQTLGQGPEFLTYFQNEAQLEKSRLLSDRFSAERPKGSFSTLEIQRTEQGDSAMYLCASSRDRANEKLFFGSGTQLSVL.